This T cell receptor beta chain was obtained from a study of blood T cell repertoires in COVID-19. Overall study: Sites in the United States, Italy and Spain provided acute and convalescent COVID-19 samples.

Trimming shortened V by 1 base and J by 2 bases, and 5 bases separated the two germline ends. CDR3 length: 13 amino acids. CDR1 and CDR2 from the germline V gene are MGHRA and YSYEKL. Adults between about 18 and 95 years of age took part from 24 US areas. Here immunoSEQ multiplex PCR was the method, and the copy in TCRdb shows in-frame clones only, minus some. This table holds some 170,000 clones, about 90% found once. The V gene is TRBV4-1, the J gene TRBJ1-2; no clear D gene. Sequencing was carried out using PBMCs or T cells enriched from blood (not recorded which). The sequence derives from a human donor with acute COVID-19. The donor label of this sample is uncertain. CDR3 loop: CASSQARNYGYTF. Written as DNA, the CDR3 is TGCGCCAGCAGCCAAGCCAGGAACTATGGCTACACCTTC.